This T cell receptor beta chain was sequenced during a study of T cell responses to AZD1222 COVID-19 vaccine. Across the whole study: Both about-4-week and about-12-week second-dose recipients were combined.

In the case of this clone: Antigen unknown. A read error may account for a junction end that differs from germline.

Study-wide points: Sampling captured repertoires only after the peak T cell response. Clonal diversity may have been underestimated in mostly white British donors.

Clones were sequenced by immunoSEQ multiplex PCR, and TCRdb holds only the in-frame ones, with some missing. This table holds 100,000 or so clones, more than 75% found once. Germline V CDR1 and CDR2: MNHEY, SMNVEV (reference sequence). The CDR3 is 13 amino acids. The chain joins TRBV27 to TRBJ1-6, with D uncertain. The sample in question was peripheral blood, obtained on day 0 of AZD1222 vaccination. The origin of this receptor is an adult in good health. The CDR3 DNA reads TGTGCCAGCAGTCCGTCCTCTAATTCACCCCTCCACTTT. Translated: CASSPSSNSPLHF.